The clone carrying this T cell receptor beta chain appeared a few times. Its target is unknown. Trimming cost V 5 bases and J 10 bases; bases outside gene matches: 9. Germline loops: CDR1 SGHAT, CDR2 FQDESV (reference sequence). This CDR3 comprises 13 residues. Presence of unique molecular identifiers characterized the TCR beta cDNA libraries. There were about 0.85 to 10 million T cells, and about 540,000 cDNA molecules came from them. TCRdb re-called the PCR reads through MiXCR, storing one row per CDR3 protein. The sample yields approximately 730,000 distinct CDR3 sequences, around 45% seen once. This sample stems from a study of post-analysis software for immune sequencing data. Study-wide background: In terms of disease course, relapsing-remitting, secondary progressive and progressive-relapsing multiple sclerosis were included.

Findings and limits, study-wide: Diversity measured as normalized Chao1 was significantly lower in multiple sclerosis patients than in controls. The F measure placed samples prepared in the same batch into strongly shared clusters. Roughly five TRBV segments appeared more often in patients than in controls, and TRBV5-6, TRBV5-1 and TRBV20-1 were among these.

Sequenced input: blood. This sequence joins TRBV11-1 and TRBJ1-1; 8 positions agree with TRBD1. The TCR originated in a girl aged 5-17 years with multiple sclerosis. In DNA form, the CDR3 reads TGTGCCAGCAGCCGCCTACGGACAGGGATAGCTTTCTTT. It codes for CASSRLRTGIAFF.